This passage covers 29 T cell receptor beta chains from one sample sequenced in a study of T-cell memory formation after mild COVID-19. One entry per CDR3 protein, called by TCRdb with MiXCR from the 5' RACE reads. The sample records under 400,000 distinct CDR3 sequences, 20% to 25% being singletons. Specimen: PBMCs or a T cell subset sorted from them (not recorded which). The receptor set was obtained from an adult woman who had mild COVID-19 (a few samples of this study predate the infection). Cell type and time point are not known.

The chain combines TRBV6-2 or TRBV6-3 with TRBJ2-7; 7 bases align to TRBD2. The CDR3 runs 15 residues. J lost 2 bases, V lost 6 bases, and 10 bases had no gene match. Germline V gives CDR1 MNHEY, CDR2 SVGEGT. The CDR3 region is CASSWTGTIPYEQYF. DNA for the CDR3: TGTGCCAGCAGCTGGACCGGGACTATACCCTACGAGCAGTACTTC.

This clonotype was counted between two and nine times. This sequence joins TRBV4-1 and TRBJ1-1; D ambiguous. Looked up from germline, CDR1 is MGHRA and CDR2 is YSYEKL. V lost 0 bases to trimming and J lost 6 bases, with 8 bases between them. The CDR3 is 13 residues long. The CDR3 bases are TGCGCCAGCAGCCAAGAACAGTTTGCTGAAGCTTTCTTT. Amino acids: CASSQEQFAEAFF.

This clonotype was observed a handful of times. The chain is built from TRBV6-1 and TRBJ1-1; D is possibly TRBD1 (5 bases). Trimming removed 5 bases from V and 8 bases from J, with 27 bases in between. The germline gives CDR1 MNHNS, CDR2 SASEGT. This CDR3 is 17 amino acids long. CDR3 DNA sequence: TGTGCCAGCAGTCCGGACATTCCCGCTTTCTCCCTGGGGGAAGCTTTCTTT. Encoded protein: CASSPDIPAFSLGEAFF.

The chain couples TRBV18 to TRBJ1-1; a possible D gene is TRBD1 (5 bases). V was cut by 6 bases and J by 8 bases, with 13 bases left in between. CDR1 KGHSH and CDR2 LQKENI come from the germline V gene. The CDR3 totals 12 residues. The CDR3 DNA reads TGTGCCAGCTCGCCGGGACGTCGGGAAGCTTTCTTT. It translates to CASSPGRREAFF.

Here the CDR3 reads CASSQGSVGSGETQYF. CDR3 coding DNA: TGTGCCAGCAGCCAAGGGAGCGTCGGTAGTGGGGAGACCCAGTACTTC. V is TRBV3-1 and J is TRBJ2-5; no reliable D call. The CDR3 loop spans 16 amino acids. Trimming removed 1 base from V and 5 bases from J, with 17 bases in between. Per germline, CDR1 LGHDT and CDR2 YNNKEL (reference sequence).

The chain employs TRBV29-1 and TRBJ1-1; possibly TRBD1 for D (6 bases). Germline CDR1 is SQVTM and CDR2 is ANQGSEA. The CDR3 consists of 14 residues. The V and J ends lost 6 bases and 4 bases respectively, with 18 bases between them. Here the CDR3 DNA reads TGCAGCGTAGGAAGCAGGGGACGGATCACTGAAGCTTTCTTT. This sequence encodes CSVGSRGRITEAFF.

V gene TRBV12-3 or TRBV12-4 combines with J gene TRBJ1-2; D gene ambiguous. The V end lost 3 bases, the J end lost 4 bases, and 9 bases lay between the germline ends. There are 13 residues in the CDR3. The CDR3 loop is CASSFTASYGYTF. CDR3 DNA sequence: TGTGCCAGCAGTTTCACAGCCTCCTATGGCTACACCTTC.

V is TRBV18 and J is TRBJ2-7, with 9 bases that match TRBD1. The V gene end was trimmed by 5 bases and the J gene end by 2 bases; junction bases not matched to a gene: 4. Germline CDR1 and CDR2: KGHSH and LQKENI. This CDR3 contains 14 residues. In nucleotides, the CDR3 is TGTGCCAGCTCAACAGGGGGCCTCCCCTACGAGCAGTACTTC. Its protein is CASSTGGLPYEQYF.

Written as DNA, the CDR3 is TGTGCCAGCAGCTTCACCGGACAGGGTAATTTAGCTTTCTTT. Protein: CASSFTGQGNLAFF. The chain is built from TRBV7-3 and TRBJ1-1, with TRBD1 identical over 8 bases. V was clipped by 3 bases and J by 10 bases; unmatched bases: 10. The CDR3 extends over 14 amino acids. Germline V lookup: CDR1 SGHTA, CDR2 FQGTGA.

The rearrangement links TRBV30 to TRBJ1-1; D may be TRBD1 (5 bases). Per the germline V gene, CDR1 is GTSNPN and CDR2 is SVGIG (reference sequence). The ends were cut back, 3 bases at V and 1 base at J, with 12 bases in the middle. The CDR3 runs 14 residues. The CDR3 protein is CAWSPRQRNTEAFF. CDR3 nucleotides: TGTGCCTGGAGCCCCCGACAGAGGAACACTGAAGCTTTCTTT.

This clonotype has at least ten counts. J is TRBJ2-7 and V is TRBV7-8; tentatively, D is TRBD1 or TRBD2 (5 bases each). The ends were cut back, 4 bases at V and 6 bases at J, with 13 bases in the middle. The V gene's germline CDR1 is SGHVS and CDR2 FQNEAQ. The CDR3 has 13 residues. CDR3 amino acids: CASSYPGDLEQYF. CDR3 nucleotides: TGTGCCAGCAGCTATCCCGGGGACCTCGAGCAGTACTTC. Full variable domain (remainder filled in from reference TRBV7-8 and TRBJ2-7): GAGVSQSPRYKVAKRGQDVALRCDPISGHVSLFWYQQALGQGPEFLTYFQNEAQLDKSGLPSDRFFAERPEGSVSTLKIQRTQQEDSAVYLCASSYPGDLEQYFGPGTRLTVT.

This clonotype has more than one count but fewer than ten. The chain combines TRBV4-2 with TRBJ2-7; 8 bases are a match to TRBD2. This CDR3 has 14 amino acids. The germline CDR1 and CDR2 sequences are LGHNA and YNFKEQ. The junction had 5 bases not matched to a gene; V was cut back by 1 base and J by 6 bases. The CDR3 protein is CASSQVNGRGEQYF. The DNA for the CDR3 is TGTGCCAGCAGCCAAGTTAACGGGAGGGGCGAGCAGTACTTC.

This chain joins TRBV4-1 and TRBJ1-5; TRBD1 matches 10 bases. The CDR3 length is 19 residues. The V and J ends lost 0 bases and 2 bases, in that order; junction bases with no gene match: 10. Germline CDR1 MGHRA, CDR2 YSYEKL. This CDR3 reads CASSQESPTGGGGNQPQHF. Written as DNA, the CDR3 is TGCGCCAGCAGCCAAGAGTCCCCGACAGGGGGCGGCGGCAATCAGCCCCAGCATTTT.

This clonotype was detected many times. The chain combines TRBV5-5 with TRBJ2-4; D is perhaps TRBD2 (5 bases). V was trimmed by 1 base and J by 0 bases, leaving 14 bases between them. This CDR3 has 17 amino acids. Germline assignment: CDR1 SGHKS and CDR2 YYEKEE (reference sequence). The CDR3 DNA follows: TGTGCCAGCAGCTTGAACGGAGCGGCAGTAGCCAAAAACATTCAGTACTTC. Protein product: CASSLNGAAVAKNIQYF.

A few counts support this clonotype. The V call is TRBV7-2, the J call TRBJ2-1; D is unresolved. Trimming cost V 3 bases and J 0 bases, with 12 bases left between them. Germline V gene lookup returns CDR1 SGHTA and CDR2 FQGNSA. The CDR3 contains 16 residues. The CDR3 region is CASSLISAPSYNEQFF. CDR3 nucleotide sequence: TGTGCCAGCAGCTTGATCAGCGCCCCCTCCTACAATGAGCAGTTCTTC.

This clonotype has only a few counts. This chain joins TRBV27 and TRBJ2-7; 7 positions agree with TRBD2. Germline CDR1 is MNHEY and CDR2 is SMNVEV (reference sequence). The CDR3 consists of 15 residues. J was trimmed by 3 bases and V by 0 bases; bases with no gene match: 5. CDR3 in DNA: TGTGCCAGCAGTTTATCGGGGCTAGCGGACTACGAGCAGTACTTC. It is translated as CASSLSGLADYEQYF.

A few counts support this clonotype. The chain has TRBV29-1 and TRBJ2-1; D is perhaps TRBD2 (5 bases). V lost 6 bases, J lost 2 bases, and 14 bases lay in between. CDR1 and CDR2 (germline): SQVTM, ANQGSEA. This CDR3 contains 14 residues. CDR3 nucleotides: TGCAGCGTGGGAGACGCAGCCCCCTACAATGAGCAGTTCTTC. Its translation: CSVGDAAPYNEQFF.

Only a few counts were recorded for this clonotype. This chain joins TRBV2 and TRBJ1-1; D is perhaps TRBD1 (6 bases). The germline V and J ends were trimmed by 3 bases and 0 bases, with 14 bases remaining between them. The CDR3 is 16 amino acids. Germline loops: CDR1 SNHLY, CDR2 FYNNEI. The chain's CDR3 is CASSERTASLNTEAFF. CDR3 DNA: TGTGCCAGCAGTGAGAGGACAGCTTCTTTGAACACTGAAGCTTTCTTT.

This chain joins TRBV30 and TRBJ1-2; D is undetermined. CDR3 length: 16 amino acids. Germline V CDR1 and CDR2: GTSNPN, SVGIG (reference sequence). The V and J ends lost 0 bases and 7 bases respectively, with 21 bases between them. In nucleotides, the CDR3 is TGTGCCTGGAGTGTTCGGGGAGGGATAAAGTTGCGTGGCTACACCTTC. Translating gives CAWSVRGGIKLRGYTF.

The chain is built from TRBV30 and TRBJ2-2, with 7 bases lining up with TRBD1. J lost 6 bases, V lost 2 bases, and 6 bases had no gene match. The germline CDR1 and CDR2 sequences are GTSNPN and SVGIG (reference sequence). CDR3 length: 14 amino acids. The CDR3 sequence: CAWSWTGDAGELFF. Here the CDR3 DNA reads TGTGCCTGGAGTTGGACAGGCGATGCCGGGGAGCTGTTTTTT.

The chain recombines TRBV11-3 with TRBJ2-7; D could derive from TRBD1 or TRBD2 (5 bases each). V was cut by 5 bases and J by 6 bases, with 14 bases left in between. The CDR3 has 13 amino acids. Germline CDR1 and CDR2: SGHNT and YENEEA. The CDR3 DNA sequence: TGTGCCAGCAGCCCGGGACGGACCTTCGAGCAGTACTTC. Protein sequence: CASSPGRTFEQYF.

The chain carries TRBV25-1 and TRBJ2-7; 7 bases are a match to TRBD2. The CDR3 runs to 16 residues. V dropped 4 bases and J dropped 3; count of bases not matched to a gene: 12. Germline assignment: CDR1 MGHDK and CDR2 SYGVNS. CDR3 sequence: CASSGLSAGEGYEQYF. Here the CDR3 DNA reads TGTGCCAGCAGTGGTCTTAGTGCGGGAGAAGGCTACGAGCAGTACTTC.

The V and J genes are TRBV7-6 and TRBJ2-7, with TRBD1 as a possible D gene (6 bases). This CDR3 region has 14 residues. Germline V gene lookup returns CDR1 SGHVS and CDR2 FNYEAQ. V was shortened by 3 bases and J by 3 bases, with 12 bases between the two germline ends. For the CDR3, the DNA is TGTGCCAGCAGCTTGCGGACAGCAAGCTACGAGCAGTACTTC. Translating gives CASSLRTASYEQYF.

V and J are TRBV15 and TRBJ1-2; D not certain. In germline, CDR1 is LNHNV, CDR2 YYDKDF (reference sequence). Trimming took off 7 bases at V and 4 bases at J, with 22 bases between the two ends. The CDR3 totals 16 residues. The CDR3 nucleotides are TGTGCCACCACCCAGGTACTTTATACCGGGAGCTATGGCTACACCTTC. Its protein is CATTQVLYTGSYGYTF. The variable domain in full, with the rest retrieved from reference TRBV15 and TRBJ1-2, is DAMVIQNPRYQVTQFGKPVTLSCSQTLNHNVMYWYQQKSSQAPKLLFHYYDKDFNNEADTPDNFQSRRPNTSFCFLDIRSPGLGDTAMYLCATTQVLYTGSYGYTFGSGTRLTVV.

The genes are TRBV7-6 and TRBJ2-7, with 8 bases matching TRBD1. CDR3 length: 15 amino acids. Germline V gene data show CDR1 as SGHVS and CDR2 as FNYEAQ. V lost 5 bases, J lost 5 bases, and 11 bases stayed unmatched. The CDR3 coding sequence is TGTGCCAGCAGCCAGCGGACAGGGAGAGAGGACGAGCAGTACTTC. Encoded protein: CASSQRTGREDEQYF.

This clonotype has more than one count but fewer than ten. The chain recombines TRBV15 with TRBJ1-2; TRBD1 might be the D (5 bases). V was shortened by 5 bases and J by 5 bases, with 9 bases between the two germline ends. The CDR3 is 12 residues long. Germline values: CDR1 LNHNV, CDR2 YYDKDF (reference sequence). Here the CDR3 DNA reads TGTGCCACCAGCTCCAGGGATTATGGCTACACCTTC. Its translation is CATSSRDYGYTF.

Here the CDR3 reads CASGTSGGTDTQYF. For the CDR3, the DNA is TGTGCCAGCGGCACTAGCGGGGGCACAGATACGCAGTATTTT. This chain connects TRBV7-2 to TRBJ2-3, with TRBD2 matching 10 bases. J gave up 1 base and V 8 bases, and 3 bases lay outside the gene matches. Germline V gene lookup returns CDR1 SGHTA and CDR2 FQGNSA. This CDR3 is built from 14 residues.

This clonotype came up a few times. The genes are TRBV18 and TRBJ1-2; TRBD1 is a possible D gene (5 bases). This CDR3 has 14 residues. Per the germline V gene, CDR1 is KGHSH and CDR2 is LQKENI. Trimming took off 2 bases at V and 4 bases at J, with 11 bases between the two ends. The CDR3 DNA is TGTGCCAGCTCACCAGGCTCTGACAGCTATGGCTACACCTTC. It codes for CASSPGSDSYGYTF. The whole variable domain, remainder taken from reference TRBV18 and TRBJ1-2, is NAGVMQNPRHLVRRRGQEARLRCSPMKGHSHVYWYRQLPEEGLKFMVYLQKENIIDESGMPKERFSAEFPKEGPSILRIQQVVRGDSAAYFCASSPGSDSYGYTFGSGTRLTVV.

This CDR3 is CASSRGAKNIQYF. CDR3 DNA sequence: TGTGCCAGCTCACGGGGGGCCAAAAACATTCAGTACTTC. V and J are TRBV18 and TRBJ2-4, with D tentatively TRBD1 or TRBD2 (5 bases each). V lost 4 bases to trimming and J lost 1 base, with 5 bases between them. Per the germline V gene, CDR1 is KGHSH and CDR2 is LQKENI. This CDR3 contains 13 residues.